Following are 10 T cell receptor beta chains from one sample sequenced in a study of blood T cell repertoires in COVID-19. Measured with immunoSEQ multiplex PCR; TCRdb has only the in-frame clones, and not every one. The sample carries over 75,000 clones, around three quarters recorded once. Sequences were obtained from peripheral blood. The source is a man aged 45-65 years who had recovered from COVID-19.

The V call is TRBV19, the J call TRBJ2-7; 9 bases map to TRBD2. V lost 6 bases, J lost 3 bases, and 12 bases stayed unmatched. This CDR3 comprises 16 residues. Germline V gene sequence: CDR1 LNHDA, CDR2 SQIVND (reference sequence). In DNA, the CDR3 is TGTGCCAGTAGCGGGATCACCGGGACTAGCAACTACGAGCAGTACTTC. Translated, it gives CASSGITGTSNYEQYF.

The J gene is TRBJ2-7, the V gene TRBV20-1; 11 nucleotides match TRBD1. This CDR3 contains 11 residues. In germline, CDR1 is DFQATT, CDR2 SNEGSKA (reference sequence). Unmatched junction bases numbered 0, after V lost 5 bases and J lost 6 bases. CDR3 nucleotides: TGCAGTGCTGGGACAGGGGGCGAGCAGTACTTC. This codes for CSAGTGGEQYF.

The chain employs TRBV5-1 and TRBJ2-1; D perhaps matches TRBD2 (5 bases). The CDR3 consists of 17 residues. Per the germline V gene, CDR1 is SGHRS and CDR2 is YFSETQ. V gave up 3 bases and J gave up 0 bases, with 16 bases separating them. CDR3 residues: CASSSANPSSSYNEQFF. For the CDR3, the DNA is TGCGCCAGCAGCTCGGCAAATCCTAGCAGCTCCTACAATGAGCAGTTCTTC.

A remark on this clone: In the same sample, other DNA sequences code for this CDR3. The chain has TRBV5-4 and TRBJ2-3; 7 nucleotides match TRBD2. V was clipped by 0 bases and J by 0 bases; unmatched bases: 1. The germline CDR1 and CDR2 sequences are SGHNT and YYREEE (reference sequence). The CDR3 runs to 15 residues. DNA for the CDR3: TGTGCCAGCAGCTTGGCGGGAGGAAGCACAGATACGCAGTATTTT. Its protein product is CASSLAGGSTDTQYF. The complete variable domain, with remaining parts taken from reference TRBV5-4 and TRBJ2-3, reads ETGVTQSPTHLIKTRGQQVTLRCSSQSGHNTVSWYQQALGQGPQFIFQYYREEENGRGNFPPRFSGLQFPNYSSELNVNALELDDSALYLCASSLAGGSTDTQYFGPGTRLTVL.

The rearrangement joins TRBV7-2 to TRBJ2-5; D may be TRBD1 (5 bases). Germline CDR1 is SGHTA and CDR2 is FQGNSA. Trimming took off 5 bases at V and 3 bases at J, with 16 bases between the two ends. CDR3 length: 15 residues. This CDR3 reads CASSPTGADKETQYF. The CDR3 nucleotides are TGTGCCAGCAGCCCCACTGGGGCGGATAAAGAGACCCAGTACTTC.

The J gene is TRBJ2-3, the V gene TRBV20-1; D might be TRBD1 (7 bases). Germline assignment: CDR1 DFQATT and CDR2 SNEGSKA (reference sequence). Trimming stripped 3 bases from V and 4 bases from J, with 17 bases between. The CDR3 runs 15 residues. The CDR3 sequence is CSASGGRGDADTQYF. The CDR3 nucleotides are TGCAGTGCTAGTGGGGGCAGGGGGGACGCAGATACGCAGTATTTT.

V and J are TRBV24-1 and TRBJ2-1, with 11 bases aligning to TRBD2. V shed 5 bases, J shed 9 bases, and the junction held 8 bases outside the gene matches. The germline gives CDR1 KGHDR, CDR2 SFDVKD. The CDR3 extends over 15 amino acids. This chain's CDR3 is CATSVALAGVGEQFF. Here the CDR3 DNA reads TGTGCCACCAGTGTGGCACTAGCGGGAGTCGGTGAGCAGTTCTTC.

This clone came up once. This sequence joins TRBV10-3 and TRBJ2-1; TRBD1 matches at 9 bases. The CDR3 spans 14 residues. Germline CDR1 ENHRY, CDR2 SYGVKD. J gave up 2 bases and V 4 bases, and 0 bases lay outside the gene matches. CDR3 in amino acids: CAISGQGAYNEQFF. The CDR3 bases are TGTGCCATCAGTGGACAGGGGGCCTACAATGAGCAGTTCTTC.

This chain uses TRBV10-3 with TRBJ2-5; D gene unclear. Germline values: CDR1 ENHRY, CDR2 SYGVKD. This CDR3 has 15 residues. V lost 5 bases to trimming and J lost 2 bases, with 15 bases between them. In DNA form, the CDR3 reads TGTGCCATCAGTTCTGACAAGAGCCCTCAAGAGACCCAGTACTTC. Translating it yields CAISSDKSPQETQYF.

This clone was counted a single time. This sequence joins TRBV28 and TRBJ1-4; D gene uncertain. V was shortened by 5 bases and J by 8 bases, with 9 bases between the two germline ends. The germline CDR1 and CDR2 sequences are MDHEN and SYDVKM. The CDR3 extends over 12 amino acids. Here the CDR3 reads CASSSGPEKLFF. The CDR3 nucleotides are TGTGCCAGCAGTAGCGGGCCCGAAAAACTGTTTTTT.